One TCR beta chain is described in this entry. Other DNA sequences from this sample encode an identical CDR3 as well. V lost 3 bases and J 4 bases, leaving 9 bases between the germline ends. CDR1 LNHDA and CDR2 SQIVND come from the germline V gene (reference sequence). The CDR3 covers 13 residues. This entry belongs to a study of shared clonotypes between healthy human individuals. Recent acute infections and vaccinations were absent in the healthy HIV-negative adult donors. Several immunoSEQ 96-well plates shared each subset's DNA, each plate a replicate. Original processing methods: Without quality scores, immunoSEQ junctional reads could not be filtered like full-length reads. The assay was immunoSEQ multiplex PCR, and TCRdb's table has in-frame clones only and misses some. The V and J calls and the clone size are those of that table, but D and trimming were determined from the DNA. Of some 2.3 million clones detected, 90% to 95% appear once; the ten largest clones hold about 0.37%.

The sequencing input was naive CD4+ T cells from PBMCs. As for subset: CD45RA+ positively selected. The chain links TRBV19 to TRBJ1-2; D is perhaps TRBD1 (5 bases). This clonotype was sampled from a young man in good health. Some clones in this sample may be carry-over from other donors' samples. This CDR3 reads CASSIGGGYGYTF. For the CDR3, the DNA is TGTGCCAGTAGTATCGGGGGAGGCTATGGCTACACCTTC.